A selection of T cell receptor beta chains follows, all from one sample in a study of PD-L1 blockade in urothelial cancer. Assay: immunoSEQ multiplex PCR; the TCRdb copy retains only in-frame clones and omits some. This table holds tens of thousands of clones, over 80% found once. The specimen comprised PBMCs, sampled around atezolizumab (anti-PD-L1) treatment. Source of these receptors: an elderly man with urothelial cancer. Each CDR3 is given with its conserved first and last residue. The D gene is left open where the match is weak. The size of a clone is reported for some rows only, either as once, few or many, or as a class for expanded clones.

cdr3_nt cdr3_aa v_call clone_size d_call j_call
TGTGCCAGCAGCGTAGAGGAGGGAAACACCGGGGAGCTGTTTTTT CASSVEEGNTGELFF TRBV9 . . TRBJ2-2
TGTGCCAGCAGCCCAGGACTTACTCAAGCCAAAAACATTCAGTACTTC CASSPGLTQAKNIQYF TRBV7-9 . . TRBJ2-4
TGTGCCAGCAGCCTTAGCGCCAGCTCCTACAATGAGCAGTTCTTC CASSLSASSYNEQFF TRBV7-2 few . TRBJ2-1
TGCGCCAGCACCGGGACAGGGCGGGCCTACGAGCAGTACTTC CASTGTGRAYEQYF TRBV10-1 . TRBD1 TRBJ2-7
TGCGCCAGCAGCCCGGTTGACGGCGGGAGAGGTAATAATGAGCAGTTCTTC CASSPVDGGRGNNEQFF TRBV5-1 . TRBD2 TRBJ2-1
TGTGCCAGCAGTGTGGCAGATTCCAATCAGCCCCAGCATTTT CASSVADSNQPQHF TRBV2 once . TRBJ1-5
TGCGCCAGCAGCTTGGGCCTATCTCAGGTCTACGAGCAGTACTTC CASSLGLSQVYEQYF TRBV5-1 . . TRBJ2-7
TGTGCCAGCTCACAAAGGCGGGCCGAGAACACTGAAGCTTTCTTT CASSQRRAENTEAFF TRBV18 . . TRBJ1-1
TGCGCCAGCAGCTTGGTTGAGTCTGACTCGCGAAACATTCAGTACTTC CASSLVESDSRNIQYF TRBV5-1 . . TRBJ2-4
TGCGCCAGCAGTGAAAGGCAGGGTCCCTACGAGCAGTACTTC CASSERQGPYEQYF TRBV10-2 . . TRBJ2-7
TGTGCCAGCAGCTTGTGGGACAGGGGGGTTGATACGCAGTATTTT CASSLWDRGVDTQYF TRBV11-2 . TRBD1 TRBJ2-3
TGTGCTAGTGGTTTAGCGGGCAATGAGCAGTTCTTC CASGLAGNEQFF TRBV12-5 . . TRBJ2-1
TGCGCCAGCAGTAGAACCGGGACTAGCGTCTACGAGCAGTACTTC CASSRTGTSVYEQYF TRBV10-2 . TRBD2 TRBJ2-7
TGTGCCACCAGCAGCGACAGGCTTAGCAATCAGCCCCAGCATTTT CATSSDRLSNQPQHF TRBV15 . . TRBJ1-5
TGTGCCAGCAGCTTGGTTGGCAGCACAGATACGCAGTATTTT CASSLVGSTDTQYF TRBV5-5 . . TRBJ2-3
TGTGCCAGCAGCCCAGGTGGGGGGGGTCTTTCCAATGAGCAGTTCTTC CASSPGGGGLSNEQFF TRBV7-8 . TRBD2 TRBJ2-1
TGTGCCTGTGCAGGGTTTTGGTCTGGAAACACCATATATTTT CACAGFWSGNTIYF TRBV30 . . TRBJ1-3
TGTGCCAGCTCACCCCGGGACAGGGAAGCCGGCACTGAAGCTTTCTTT CASSPRDREAGTEAFF TRBV18 . TRBD1 TRBJ1-1
TGTGCCAGCAGATATGACAGGGCTCCCAACACTGAAGCTTTCTTT CASRYDRAPNTEAFF TRBV27 . TRBD1 TRBJ1-1
TGTGCCAGCAGTGACCCATCGGGAACCCAGTACTTC CASSDPSGTQYF TRBV6-4 . . TRBJ2-5
TGCGCCAGCAGCCAACGCTCGGGAGATACGCAGTATTTT CASSQRSGDTQYF TRBV4-3 once . TRBJ2-3
TGTGCCGTGCGAGAGACCCAGTACTTC CAVRETQYF TRBV2 . . TRBJ2-5
TGCGCCAGCAGCTTCACAGGGGTTCCGCAGTTCTTC CASSFTGVPQFF TRBV5-1 . TRBD1 TRBJ2-1
TGTGCCAGCAGACGAGATTCGAGAGATACGCAGTATTTT CASRRDSRDTQYF TRBV2 . . TRBJ2-3
TGTGCCAGCAGCTTCTCCACGGCGAACACCGGGGAGCTGTTTTTT CASSFSTANTGELFF TRBV7-9 . . TRBJ2-2
TGTGCCAGCAGAACAGGACAGGGCCTTGAAGCTTTCTTT CASRTGQGLEAFF TRBV6-1 . TRBD1 TRBJ1-1
TGTGCCAGCTCACCAGGGGCTGATAATAGGCGGGAGACCCAGTACTTC CASSPGADNRRETQYF TRBV18 . . TRBJ2-5
TGTGCCTGGAGGGTTATTGGCCCCGGGGAGCTGTTTTTT CAWRVIGPGELFF TRBV30 . . TRBJ2-2
TGCGCCAGCAGCCCTTTGCGAGCTAACTATGGCTACACCTTC CASSPLRANYGYTF TRBV5-1 . . TRBJ1-2
TGTGCCAGCAGTTACATAGGGACTAGTAGTGAGCAGTTCTTC CASSYIGTSSEQFF TRBV6-5 . TRBD2 TRBJ2-1
TGCAGCGTTCGGACAGGGGGCTATGAGCAGTTCTTC CSVRTGGYEQFF TRBV29-1 . TRBD1 TRBJ2-1
TGTGCCAGCAGCCCGCTTAGACAGTCCAACACTGAAGCTTTCTTT CASSPLRQSNTEAFF TRBV5-5 . . TRBJ1-1
TGTGCCAGCAGCTCTTTTAGCGGGTACGAGCAGTACTTC CASSSFSGYEQYF TRBV7-6 . TRBD2 TRBJ2-7
TGTGCCAGCAACTCCCACGGGGTCCAAGAGACCCAGTACTTC CASNSHGVQETQYF TRBV25-1 . . TRBJ2-5
TGCGCCAGCAGCCAAGATGGAAAGGGGGCCACTGAAGCTTTCTTT CASSQDGKGATEAFF TRBV4-1 . TRBD1 TRBJ1-1
TGTGCCGGGCCACGCCGAGATACGCAGTATTTT CAGPRRDTQYF TRBV6-5 . . TRBJ2-3
TGTGCCATCAGACCCGGGACTAGCGGGTATGAGCAGTTCTTC CAIRPGTSGYEQFF TRBV10-3 . TRBD2 TRBJ2-1
TGTGCCAGCAGCGTAGCTACGGGAACTAGCGGACCCAATGAGCAGTTCTTC CASSVATGTSGPNEQFF TRBV9 . TRBD2 TRBJ2-1
TGTGCCAGCAGCCCTCTACGGGGCCAAGAGACCCAGTACTTC CASSPLRGQETQYF TRBV7-2 once . TRBJ2-5
TGTGCCAGTAGAACAGGCGACACTGACACCGGGGAGCTGTTTTTT CASRTGDTDTGELFF TRBV19 few . TRBJ2-2
TGTGCCAGCAGCTTGGCGAGCGGGAGAAGAGGCAATGAGCAGTTCTTC CASSLASGRRGNEQFF TRBV5-4 . TRBD2 TRBJ2-1
TGTGCCAGCAGTGAGTACCTTACTAGCGGCTACACCTTC CASSEYLTSGYTF TRBV6-1 . . TRBJ1-2
TGTGCCAGCAGCCAACACGCAACTAATGAAAAACTGTTTTTT CASSQHATNEKLFF TRBV28 . . TRBJ1-4
TGTGCCATCAGGCGGGACGGACTAACCGGGGAGCTGTTTTTT CAIRRDGLTGELFF TRBV10-3 . . TRBJ2-2
TGTGCCAGCATAACCGGGGGGGCTCAGGACACTGAAGCTTTCTTT CASITGGAQDTEAFF TRBV10-3 . . TRBJ1-1
TGTGCCAGCAGCGCAGCCCACGGGACAGGGGGCCTAGAGCAGTACTTC CASSAAHGTGGLEQYF TRBV7-9 . TRBD1 TRBJ2-7
TGTGCCAGCAACCCACAGAACAGGGATGAGCAGTTCTTC CASNPQNRDEQFF TRBV28 . . TRBJ2-1
TGTGCCAGCAGCTTAGGGGACAGGGGCCCTTTCAATCAGCCCCAGCATTTT CASSLGDRGPFNQPQHF TRBV11-2 . TRBD1 TRBJ1-5
TGTGCCTGGAGTGGATCAGGGATAGGTGAGCAGTACTTC CAWSGSGIGEQYF TRBV30 . . TRBJ2-7
TGTGCCAGCAGCTCTATTAAGACTAGCGGCATCTCCTACGAGCAGTACTTC CASSSIKTSGISYEQYF TRBV11-2 . TRBD2 TRBJ2-7
TGCGCCAGCAGCTTGGACCCGGGAGCCTCCTACGAGCAGTACTTC CASSLDPGASYEQYF TRBV5-1 . . TRBJ2-7
TGTGCCAGCAGCTTCCGGGACAGGGGACCTTTGATGAACACTGAAGCTTTCTTT CASSFRDRGPLMNTEAFF TRBV11-2 once TRBD1 TRBJ1-1
TGCGCCAGCAGCCAACAAAAGGGACAGGGACCCTACGAGCAGTACTTC CASSQQKGQGPYEQYF TRBV4-1 . TRBD1 TRBJ2-7
TGTGCCAGCAGCGTAGGGGGACTAGCGGGAGTTCAGGAGACCCAGTACTTC CASSVGGLAGVQETQYF TRBV9 . TRBD2 TRBJ2-5
TGTGCCATCAGGGCCCAACTAGCGGGAGCGGGTAATGAGCAGTTCTTC CAIRAQLAGAGNEQFF TRBV10-3 . TRBD2 TRBJ2-1
TGTGCCAGTAGTCCGAGACTGAGCTCCTACAATGAGCAGTTCTTC CASSPRLSSYNEQFF TRBV19 . . TRBJ2-1
TGTGCCAGCGGAACCGACAAAACCTACGAGCAGTACTTC CASGTDKTYEQYF TRBV6-8 . . TRBJ2-7
TGTGCCAGCAGCTCGGGACTAGCGGAGACCCAGTACTTC CASSSGLAETQYF TRBV7-9 . TRBD2 TRBJ2-5
TGTGCCAGCAGCTTTCGGTCCGGAGGCACAGATACGCAGTATTTT CASSFRSGGTDTQYF TRBV11-2 . . TRBJ2-3